The clone carrying this T cell receptor beta chain was counted many times. As yet, its antigen is unknown. The data belong to a study of CD8 T cells in ankylosing spondylitis. Whole-study results and caveats: Prior work had noted some motif variants in reactive arthritis blood and synovial fluid. The study looked at matched synovial fluid samples from ankylosing spondylitis patients. Disease-linked clones were reported to be significantly enriched there. Characteristic, it appeared, of ankylosing spondylitis blood was a TCR beta motif of about eight highly homologous variants. In peripheral blood, disease-linked CD8+ clones occurred at relatively low frequencies.

The CDR3 spans 16 residues. Between the trimmed V and J ends, which lost 3 bases and 5 bases, there was a span of 16 bases. From the 5' RACE reads, TCRdb called clonotypes with MiXCR, one entry per CDR3 protein. The sample shows about 130,000 distinct CDR3 sequences, about 7% of them seen only once. The gene calls are TRBV12-3 or TRBV12-4 and TRBJ2-2, with D maybe TRBD1 (6 bases). This receptor was taken from a male donor with ankylosing spondylitis or in good health (not recorded which). The sequencing sample was made of blood, either unsorted or a sorted T cell fraction (not recorded which). The CDR3 nucleotides are TGTGCCAGCAGTTTTGGTGGGGGCTTAGTTACCGGGGAGCTGTTTTTT. Its translation: CASSFGGGLVTGELFF.